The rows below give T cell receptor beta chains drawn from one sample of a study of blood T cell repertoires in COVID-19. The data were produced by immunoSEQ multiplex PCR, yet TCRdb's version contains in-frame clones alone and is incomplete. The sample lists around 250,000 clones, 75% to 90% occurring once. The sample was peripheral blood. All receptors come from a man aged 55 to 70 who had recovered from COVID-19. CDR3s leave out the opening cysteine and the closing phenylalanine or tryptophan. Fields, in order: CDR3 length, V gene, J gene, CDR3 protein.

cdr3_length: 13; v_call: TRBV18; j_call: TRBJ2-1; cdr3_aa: ASSPPLAGDNEQF
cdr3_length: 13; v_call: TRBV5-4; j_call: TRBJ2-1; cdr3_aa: ASSLGSTTYNEQF
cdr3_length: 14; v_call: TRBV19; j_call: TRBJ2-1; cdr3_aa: ASSGGLAGAYNEQF
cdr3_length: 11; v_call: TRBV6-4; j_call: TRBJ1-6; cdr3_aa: ASSDRGGSPLH
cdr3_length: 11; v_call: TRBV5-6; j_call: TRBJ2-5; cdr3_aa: ASEGTGYETQY
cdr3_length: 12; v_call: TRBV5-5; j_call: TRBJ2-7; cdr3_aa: ASSLMAGTYEQY
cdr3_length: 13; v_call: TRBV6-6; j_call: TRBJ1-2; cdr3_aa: ASSTNNKANYGYT
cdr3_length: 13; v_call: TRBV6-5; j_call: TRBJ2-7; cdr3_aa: ASSYGGILAGEQY
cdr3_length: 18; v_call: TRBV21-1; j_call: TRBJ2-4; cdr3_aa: ASSLGGGGQGVSAGNIQY
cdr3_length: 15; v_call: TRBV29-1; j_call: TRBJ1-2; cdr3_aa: SVEGRDTSLFNYGYT
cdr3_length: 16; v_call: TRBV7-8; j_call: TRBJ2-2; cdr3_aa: ASSLELPSGRAYEELF
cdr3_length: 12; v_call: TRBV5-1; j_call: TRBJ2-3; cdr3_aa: ASSLGDFTDTQY
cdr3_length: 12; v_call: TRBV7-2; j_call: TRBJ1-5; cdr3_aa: ASSFRQGDQPQH
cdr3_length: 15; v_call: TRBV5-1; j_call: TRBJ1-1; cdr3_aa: ASSSNRDRGFVTEAF
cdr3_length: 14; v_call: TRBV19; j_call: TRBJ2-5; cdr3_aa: ASTEGRGRLRETQY
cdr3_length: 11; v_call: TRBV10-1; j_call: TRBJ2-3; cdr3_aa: ASSPTGTDTQY
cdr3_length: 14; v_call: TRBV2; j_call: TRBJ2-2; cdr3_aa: ASSEALGGPTGELF
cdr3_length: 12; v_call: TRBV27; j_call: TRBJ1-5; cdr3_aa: ASSLYRGNQPQH
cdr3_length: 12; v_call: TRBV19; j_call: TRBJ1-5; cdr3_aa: ASSLLNAGQPQH
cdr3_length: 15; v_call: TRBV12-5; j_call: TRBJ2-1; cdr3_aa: ASGLYGGIDLYNEQF
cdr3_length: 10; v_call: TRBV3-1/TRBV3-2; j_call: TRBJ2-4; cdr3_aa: ASSQEPTFQY
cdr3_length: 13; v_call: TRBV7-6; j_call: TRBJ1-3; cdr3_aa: ASSLASGSGNTIY